The 27 T cell receptor beta chains given below trace back to one sample, sequenced in a study of OX40 agonist ivuxolimab in advanced cancers. Clones were sequenced by immunoSEQ multiplex PCR, and TCRdb holds only the in-frame ones, with some missing. The table has approximately 98,000 clones, more than 80% seen once. The sequencing used CD4+ or CD8+ T cells sorted from blood, collected in a trial of the OX40 agonist ivuxolimab. These receptors came from an adult with an advanced solid tumor such as melanoma, head and neck, liver or kidney cancer.

The chain recombines TRBV10-3 with TRBJ2-7; 10 bases are shared with TRBD1. CDR1 and CDR2 from the germline V gene are ENHRY and SYGVKD. The CDR3 is 14 amino acids. V lost 4 bases, J lost 5 bases, and 5 bases stayed unmatched. The CDR3 coding sequence is TGTGCCATCAGTGGACAGGGGGCGATCAACGAGCAGTACTTC. Amino acids: CAISGQGAINEQYF.

This clone showed up just once. The V and J genes are TRBV19 and TRBJ2-7; 12 bases are shared with TRBD2. The germline V gene has CDR1 LNHDA and CDR2 SQIVND (reference sequence). The length of the CDR3 is 15 residues. The J segment lost 3 bases and the V segment lost 3 bases, leaving 3 bases of the junction unmatched. The CDR3 protein is CASSMGTSGLYEQYF. CDR3 DNA sequence: TGTGCCAGTAGTATGGGGACTAGCGGGCTCTACGAGCAGTACTTC. Full variable domain (outside the CDR3, taken from reference TRBV19 and TRBJ2-7): DGGITQSPKYLFRKEGQNVTLSCEQNLNHDAMYWYRQDPGQGLRLIYYSQIVNDFQKGDIAEGYSVSREKKESFPLTVTSAQKNPTAFYLCASSMGTSGLYEQYFGPGTRLTVT.

This clone has just a few counts. This sequence joins TRBV10-1 and TRBJ1-2, with D perhaps matching TRBD1 (6 bases). This CDR3 has 14 amino acids. CDR1 is WNHNN, CDR2 SYGVQD, per germline (reference sequence). Trimming took off 8 bases at V and 6 bases at J, with 19 bases between the two ends. The CDR3 coding sequence is TGCGCCAGCTCCCCCGGGACATCAAGGGATGGCTACACCTTC. The encoded protein is CASSPGTSRDGYTF.

The rearrangement uses TRBV27 and TRBJ2-1; D unresolved. The CDR3 runs 13 residues. V was clipped by 4 bases and J by 3 bases, with 7 bases between them. CDR1 is MNHEY, CDR2 SMNVEV, per germline (reference sequence). The CDR3 DNA is TGTGCCAGCAGTTCGGGTAGCTACAATGAGCAGTTCTTC. Translation gives CASSSGSYNEQFF.

CDR3 amino acids: CASSSIVGTDTQYF. Here the CDR3 DNA reads TGCGCCAGCAGCTCGATAGTTGGCACAGATACGCAGTATTTT. The gene calls are TRBV5-1 and TRBJ2-3; D gene uncertain. This CDR3 region has 14 residues. Trimming took 3 bases from V and 1 from J, leaving 9 bases between them. CDR1 SGHRS and CDR2 YFSETQ come from the germline V gene. Looking up the rest from reference TRBV5-1 and TRBJ2-3 gives the full variable domain: KAGVTQTPRYLIKTRGQQVTLSCSPISGHRSVSWYQQTPGQGLQFLFEYFSETQRNKGNFPGRFSGRQFSNSRSEMNVSTLELGDSALYLCASSSIVGTDTQYFGPGTRLTVL.

This clone was seen just once. J is TRBJ2-7 and V is TRBV5-1, with 7 bases identical to TRBD1. J lost 2 bases, V lost 0 bases, and 5 bases had no gene match. Per the germline V gene, CDR1 is SGHRS and CDR2 is YFSETQ. The CDR3 totals 15 residues. CDR3 amino acids: CASSLDRTGAYEQYF. Here the CDR3 DNA reads TGCGCCAGCAGCTTGGATAGAACAGGGGCCTACGAGCAGTACTTC.

J is TRBJ2-2 and V is TRBV7-2; 7 bases match TRBD2. Trimming cost V 4 bases and J 4 bases; bases outside gene matches: 6. This CDR3 has 15 amino acids. The germline gives CDR1 SGHTA, CDR2 FQGNSA. The CDR3: CASSSSGMSTGELFF. The CDR3, as DNA: TGTGCCAGCAGCTCCAGCGGGATGAGCACCGGGGAGCTGTTTTTT.

This clone occurred a few times. The rearrangement uses TRBV1 and TRBJ2-7; TRBD1 is the table's D call, not checked against the DNA. TRBV1 is a pseudogene segment. This CDR3 spans 14 amino acids. The CDR3 loop is CTSSQEEGQGAPYF. For the CDR3, the DNA is TGCACCAGCAGCCAAGAGGAGGGACAGGGGGCGCCGTACTTC.

The chain recombines TRBV4-1 with TRBJ2-5; perhaps D is TRBD1 or TRBD2 (5 bases each). The CDR3 consists of 17 residues. Germline values: CDR1 MGHRA, CDR2 YSYEKL. V shed 0 bases and J shed 2 bases, with 16 bases lying between them. The CDR3 region has the DNA TGCGCCAGCAGCCAAGACCTGTCCGGGACGCCGCAAGAGACCCAGTACTTC. This gives the protein CASSQDLSGTPQETQYF.

V usage is TRBV9 and J usage is TRBJ2-4; 10 bases fit TRBD2. Trimming took 3 bases from V and 2 from J; bases not matched to a gene: 17. CDR3 size: 20 residues. Per germline, CDR1 SGDLS and CDR2 YYNGEE. The chain's CDR3 is CASSETVYLAGDLSKNIQYF. The CDR3, as DNA: TGTGCCAGCAGCGAGACAGTCTACCTAGCGGGGGATTTATCCAAAAACATTCAGTACTTC.

The rearrangement joins TRBV7-9 to TRBJ2-3; the match to TRBD1 covers 11 bases. Losses at the gene ends were 0 bases for V and 5 bases for J; bases not matched to a gene: 4. Germline CDR1 is SEHNR and CDR2 is FQNEAQ (reference sequence). CDR3 length: 16 amino acids. CDR3 loop: CASSLAGQGARDTQYF. The CDR3 DNA reads as TGTGCCAGCAGCTTAGCCGGACAGGGGGCTAGAGATACGCAGTATTTT.

The rearrangement joins TRBV19 to TRBJ2-5, with D maybe TRBD1 (8 bases). This CDR3 has 16 residues. CDR1 is LNHDA, CDR2 SQIVND, per germline (reference sequence). The V and J ends lost 5 bases and 5 bases respectively, with 21 bases between them. DNA for the CDR3: TGTGCCAGTAGTTCGTCAGGGGGCAGCGGGGAGGAGACCCAGTACTTC. It translates to CASSSSGGSGEETQYF.

This clone occurred once. The V call is TRBV6-1, the J call TRBJ2-5; TRBD1 matches at 9 bases. This CDR3 region has 14 residues. Trimming removed 6 bases from V and 3 bases from J; junction bases left unmatched: 5. The germline CDR1 and CDR2 sequences are MNHNS and SASEGT. The CDR3 loop reads CASRLQGAEETQYF. Written as DNA, the CDR3 is TGTGCCAGCAGGTTACAGGGGGCGGAAGAGACCCAGTACTTC.

This chain joins TRBV21-1 and TRBJ1-2; TRBD1, the table's D call, was not compared with the DNA. TRBV21-1 is flagged as a pseudogene. There are 19 residues in the CDR3. CDR3: CASSEKGNLDRGRWIGYTF. CDR3 DNA: TGTGCCAGCAGCGAAAAAGGGAACCTAGACAGGGGACGGTGGATCGGCTACACCTTC.

The chain carries TRBV6-6 and TRBJ1-1, with TRBD1 identical over 9 bases. CDR3 size: 14 residues. Germline CDR1 reads MNHNY; CDR2 reads SVGAGI (reference sequence). J gave up 4 bases and V 7 bases, and 7 bases lay outside the gene matches. The CDR3 DNA sequence: TGTGCCAGCAACCAACAGGGGGCGGGCACTGAAGCTTTCTTT. This codes for CASNQQGAGTEAFF.

CDR3 DNA sequence: TGTGCCAGCAGTCCTCGGGACAGATATAATTCACCCCTCCACTTT. This translates into CASSPRDRYNSPLHF. The rearrangement joins TRBV6-5 to TRBJ1-6; TRBD1 matches 7 bases. The CDR3 runs 15 residues. Unmatched junction bases numbered 5, after V lost 5 bases and J lost 4 bases. CDR1 is MNHEY, CDR2 SVGAGI, per germline.

The J gene is TRBJ2-1, the V gene TRBV7-9; D unclear. The CDR3 totals 11 residues. Germline lookup yields CDR1 SEHNR and CDR2 FQNEAQ (reference sequence). The ends were cut back, 3 bases at V and 9 bases at J, with 6 bases in the middle. The CDR3 DNA follows: TGTGCCAGCAGCTTCCTCGGTGAGCAGTTCTTC. It translates to CASSFLGEQFF.

The chain joins TRBV28 to TRBJ2-5; 7 nucleotides line up with TRBD1. V lost 5 bases, J lost 5 bases, and 11 bases stayed unmatched. Germline V gene lookup returns CDR1 MDHEN and CDR2 SYDVKM. CDR3 length: 15 amino acids. The CDR3 here is CASSAPTGLVETQYF. DNA of the CDR3: TGTGCCAGCAGTGCTCCGACAGGGTTGGTGGAGACCCAGTACTTC.

V is TRBV10-2 and J is TRBJ1-1; possibly TRBD1 for D (6 bases). Between the trimmed V and J ends, which lost 8 bases and 3 bases, there was a span of 13 bases. CDR3 length: 13 residues. Germline-derived CDR1 and CDR2 are WSHSY and SAAADI. The CDR3 region is CASEHREDTEAFF. The DNA for the CDR3 is TGCGCCAGCGAACACAGGGAGGACACTGAAGCTTTCTTT.

The rearrangement links TRBV10-3 to TRBJ2-7; 7 bases are a match to TRBD1. This CDR3 spans 13 amino acids. CDR1 and CDR2 from the germline V gene are ENHRY and SYGVKD. V lost 10 bases and J lost 1; bases outside the gene matches: 7. CDR3 loop: CASTMTGSYEQYF. The CDR3 DNA is TGTGCCAGCACTATGACAGGGTCCTACGAGCAGTACTTC.

The chain uses TRBV11-1 and TRBJ2-5; D remains ambiguous. The germline CDR1 and CDR2 sequences are SGHAT and FQDESV (reference sequence). The CDR3 loop spans 12 amino acids. V was pared by 3 bases and J by 3 bases, with 5 bases between. CDR3 nucleotides: TGTGCCAGCAGCTTGGGGAAAGAGACCCAGTACTTC. Translated, it gives CASSLGKETQYF. Full variable domain (outside the CDR3, taken from reference TRBV11-1 and TRBJ2-5): EAEVAQSPRYKITEKSQAVAFWCDPISGHATLYWYRQILGQGPELLVQFQDESVVDDSQLPKDRFSAERLKGVDSTLKIQPAELGDSAMYLCASSLGKETQYFGPGTRLLVL.

V gene TRBV28 combines with J gene TRBJ1-3; TRBD1 is a possible D gene (5 bases). The CDR3 length is 13 residues. The germline gives CDR1 MDHEN, CDR2 SYDVKM. Trimming shortened V by 5 bases and J by 4 bases, and 9 bases separated the two germline ends. This chain's CDR3 is CASSPGLGNTIYF. CDR3 coding DNA: TGTGCCAGCAGTCCGGGGCTCGGAAACACCATATATTTT.

This rearrangement joins TRBV14 to TRBJ2-2; TRBD2 might be the D (5 bases). The CDR3 totals 17 residues. From germline, CDR1 is SGHDN and CDR2 FVKESK. Trimming cost V 5 bases and J 6 bases, with 22 bases left between them. Here the CDR3 reads CASSSERGGGWAGELFF. In DNA, the CDR3 is TGTGCCAGCAGCTCCGAGAGAGGAGGCGGGTGGGCCGGGGAGCTGTTTTTT.

V gene TRBV11-2 combines with J gene TRBJ2-6; D may be TRBD1 (6 bases). Germline V gene sequence: CDR1 SGHAT, CDR2 FQNNGV. The V end was cut by 3 bases, the J end by 4 bases, with 16 bases between. The CDR3 is 17 amino acids. The CDR3 bases are TGTGCCAGCAGCTTGGAACCACAGGGAGCGGGGGCCAACGTCCTGACTTTC. Its translation is CASSLEPQGAGANVLTF.

The CDR3 protein is CASSLNQAYEQYF. The CDR3 DNA reads as TGTGCCAGCAGCTTGAATCAGGCCTACGAGCAGTACTTC. The genes are TRBV7-9 and TRBJ2-7; D not resolved. Germline V gives CDR1 SEHNR, CDR2 FQNEAQ (reference sequence). The CDR3 sequence is 13 residues long. Trimming cost V 3 bases and J 2 bases, with 8 bases left between them.

The gene calls are TRBV7-2 and TRBJ2-3, with TRBD2 identical over 13 bases. Trimming removed 3 bases from V and 4 bases from J; junction bases left unmatched: 10. CDR3 length: 18 residues. Germline values: CDR1 SGHTA, CDR2 FQGNSA. The CDR3: CASSFSVSGLAGADTQYF. The CDR3 nucleotides read TGTGCCAGCAGCTTCTCCGTCTCAGGACTAGCGGGGGCAGATACGCAGTATTTT.

This chain links TRBV15 with TRBJ2-3, with 8 positions matching TRBD2. This CDR3 is built from 15 residues. Germline assignment: CDR1 LNHNV and CDR2 YYDKDF (reference sequence). J was trimmed by 7 bases and V by 5 bases; bases with no gene match: 11. CDR3 sequence reads: CATSWDRAGGNTQYF. DNA of the CDR3: TGTGCCACCAGCTGGGATAGGGCGGGGGGAAATACGCAGTATTTT.